The rows below give T cell receptor beta chains drawn from one sample of a study. TCRdb analysed the 5' RACE reads with MiXCR anew, one entry per CDR3 protein. The table has some 8,400 distinct CDR3 sequences, around 28% seen once. The source material was naive CD4+ T cells sorted from a lymph node. These TCRs come from a female donor with breast cancer. CDR3s include the opening cysteine and the closing phenylalanine or tryptophan. D genes are given only for firm matches. A clone size is listed for some rows: how often the clone was seen (once, few, many), or a class if it is expanded.

j_call clone_size d_call v_call cdr3_nt cdr3_aa
TRBJ1-2 - TRBD1 TRBV7-2 TGTGCCAGCAGCTTCGGGACAGGGCTGACTGGGGGCTACACCTTC CASSFGTGLTGGYTF
TRBJ2-3 medium-sized - TRBV6-2/TRBV6-3 TGTGCCAGCAGTCCCGAGTATCAAGATACGCAGTATTTT CASSPEYQDTQYF
TRBJ2-1 - TRBD2 TRBV6-5 TGTGCCAGCAGTTTGGGACTAGCAAATCGGAATGAGCAGTTCTTC CASSLGLANRNEQFF
TRBJ2-1 many - TRBV20-1 TGCAGTGCTAGAGTCGCCGGGCCCAGGAACAATGAGCAGTTCTTC CSARVAGPRNNEQFF
TRBJ1-6 medium-sized - TRBV6-5 TGTGCCAGCAGTCCCCCCGGGGTGGGCACCCTCCACTTT CASSPPGVGTLHF
TRBJ2-1 - TRBD2 TRBV5-1 TGCGCCAGCAGCTTTATCGCGGGAGGGCCTAGTGAGCAGTTCTTC CASSFIAGGPSEQFF
TRBJ1-1 medium-sized - TRBV15 TGTGCCACCAGCAGAGATCCAGGGTCTAATGGTTGGGGGACTGAAGCTTTCTTT CATSRDPGSNGWGTEAFF
TRBJ2-7 few TRBD1 TRBV5-6 TGTGCCAGCAGCCTAGGGGGCATCCAGACCTACGAGCAGTACTTC CASSLGGIQTYEQYF
TRBJ2-2 - - TRBV9 TGTGCCAGCAGCGTAGGGGTCAGGTCGGACACCGGGGAGCTGTTTTTT CASSVGVRSDTGELFF
TRBJ1-1 once - TRBV4-1 TGCGCCAGCAGCCAAGCTTCCACACTTGCTGAAGCATTCTTT CASSQASTLAEAFF
TRBJ2-7 - - TRBV5-1 TGCGCCAGCACTCCAATCCCCCCGGGACTTAAGACGGGTTACGAGCAGTACTTC CASTPIPPGLKTGYEQYF
TRBJ2-1 - TRBD1 TRBV5-6 TGTGCCAGCAGCGGAGACAGGGAATTCGATGAGCAGTTCTTC CASSGDREFDEQFF
TRBJ2-1 medium-sized - TRBV5-1 TGCGCCAGCAGCTTGTCCCGGGGTTCTATCTATGAGCAGTTCTTC CASSLSRGSIYEQFF
TRBJ2-1 medium-sized - TRBV25-1 TGTGCCAGCAGTGAATACCACTTAAGCTCCTACAATGAGCAGTTCTTC CASSEYHLSSYNEQFF
TRBJ2-1 many - TRBV29-1 TGCAGCGTCGTGAGGGGTTACAATGAGCAGTTCTTC CSVVRGYNEQFF
TRBJ2-5 medium-sized TRBD2 TRBV20-1 TGCAGTGCAAGACTAGCGGGAGGCCCCGTGGATCAAGAGACCCAGTACTTC CSARLAGGPVDQETQYF
TRBJ2-1 many - TRBV21-1 TGTGCCAGCAGCATGAGGGGAGAGCAGTTCTTC CASSMRGEQFF
TRBJ2-2 - - TRBV7-6 TGTGCCAGCAGCCAGGACGGGACGGGGAACACCGGGGAGCTGTTTTTT CASSQDGTGNTGELFF
TRBJ2-2 - TRBD2 TRBV7-2 TGTGCCAGCAGCTCAAAAGCGGGAGGCACCGGGGAGCTGTTTTTT CASSSKAGGTGELFF
TRBJ2-3 few TRBD2 TRBV15 TGTGCCACCAGCAGAGTGGATCAGGGCCCAGCGGGGGATACGCAGTATTTT CATSRVDQGPAGDTQYF
TRBJ2-7 many TRBD1 TRBV28 TGTGCCAGCAGGACCGGGACAGGGGGAACCTACGAGCAGTACTTC CASRTGTGGTYEQYF
TRBJ1-2 - - TRBV5-1 TGCGCCAGCAGCCCCTACCAGGATGGCTACACCTTC CASSPYQDGYTF
TRBJ2-3 many - TRBV20-1 TGCAGTGCTCCTCCCCAACCTAGCACAGATACGCAGTATTTT CSAPPQPSTDTQYF
TRBJ1-1 few - TRBV29-1 TGCAGCGTTGGAGGGCAGTCGAACACTGGAGCTTTCTTT CSVGGQSNTGAFF
TRBJ2-1 many - TRBV5-1 TGCGCCAGCAGCGGCGGGACTCTCTCCTACAATGAGCAGTTCTTC CASSGGTLSYNEQFF
TRBJ1-6 - - TRBV12-3/TRBV12-4 TGTGCCAGCAGTGGGGCAGCCTATAATTCAGCCCTCCACTTT CASSGAAYNSALHF
TRBJ2-4 many TRBD2 TRBV24-1 TGTGCCACCAGTGATGGGACTAGCGGGAGCTGGGCCAAAAACATTCAGTACTTC CATSDGTSGSWAKNIQYF
TRBJ2-1 many - TRBV2 TGTGCCAGCATCCGGTCACTGACCTTCAATGAGCAGTTCTTC CASIRSLTFNEQFF
TRBJ2-7 medium-sized TRBD1 TRBV20-1 TGCAGTGCTAGAGCTAGACAGGGAGTACACCACGAGCAGTACTTC CSARARQGVHHEQYF
TRBJ1-2 - TRBD1 TRBV6-5 TGTGCCAGCAGTTTAACAGGGGACTATGGCTACACCTTC CASSLTGDYGYTF
TRBJ2-1 many - TRBV5-1 TGCGCCAGCAGCTTGGGGGACGTCTACTCGGGTGAGCAGTTCTTC CASSLGDVYSGEQFF
TRBJ2-7 - - TRBV14 TGTGCCAGCAGCGGGTGGGGTATTTACTACGAGCAGTACTTC CASSGWGIYYEQYF
TRBJ2-7 many - TRBV12-3/TRBV12-4 TGTGCCAGCAGTACCCGGGACTTGTCCTACGAGCAGTACTTC CASSTRDLSYEQYF
TRBJ2-3 - - TRBV5-1 TGCGCCAGCAGCTTGCAGGCGGGCACAGATACGCAGTATTTC CASSLQAGTDTQYF
TRBJ2-1 many TRBD2 TRBV5-1 TGCGCCAGCAGCTTGGGACTAGCGGGGTACAATGAGCAGTTCTTC CASSLGLAGYNEQFF
TRBJ2-7 - TRBD2 TRBV20-1 TGCAGTGCTAGAGGAACTCCTAGCGGGACCCTAGCCTACGAGCAGTACTTC CSARGTPSGTLAYEQYF
TRBJ2-3 - TRBD2 TRBV7-8 TGTGCCAGCAGCCTAGGGATACTACTAGCGGCTAGCACAGATACGCAGTATTTT CASSLGILLAASTDTQYF
TRBJ2-2 - TRBD2 TRBV5-1 TGCGCCTCCTCAGGACTAGCGGGAGGGAACACCGGGGAGCTGTTTTTT CASSGLAGGNTGELFF
TRBJ2-1 - - TRBV6-4 TGTGCCAGCAGTCCAAGGGCGCGGAATGAGCAGTTCTTC CASSPRARNEQFF
TRBJ2-1 many TRBD2 TRBV7-2 TGTGCCAGCAGAGTGGCGGGGGACTACAATGAGCAGTTCTTC CASRVAGDYNEQFF
TRBJ2-7 many TRBD2 TRBV27 TGTGCCAGCAGTTGGAGCGGGAGGGCCTACGAGCAGTACTTC CASSWSGRAYEQYF